This entry lists 2 T cell receptor beta chains sequenced from one sample in a study of Graves' ophthalmopathy and Graves' hyperthyroidism. The authors amplified TCR beta CDR3 regions, and they did so from RNA transcripts for repertoire sequencing. Following a first-round RT-PCR that used HTBI primers, a second-round multiplex PCR was carried out. One entry per CDR3 protein, called by TCRdb with MiXCR from the multiplex PCR reads. The sample comprises hundreds of thousands of distinct CDR3 sequences, about two fifths of which are singletons, and over 2.5% rests with the top ten. The source material was peripheral blood. These receptors originate from an adult man with Graves' ophthalmopathy.

This clonotype was recorded a few times. A read error is possible here, since a much larger clone lies one base away. The chain employs TRBV12-3 or TRBV12-4 and TRBJ1-5; unclear D gene. The germline V and J ends were trimmed by 6 bases and 4 bases, with 10 bases remaining between them. This CDR3 comprises 13 residues. CDR3 bases: TGTGCCAGCAGCGGGATCCTAAATCAGCCCCAGCATTTT. Translation gives CASSGILNQPQHF.

This chain connects TRBV7-8 to TRBJ2-7, with D tentatively TRBD2 (6 bases). Between the trimmed V and J ends, which lost 5 bases and 7 bases, there was a span of 21 bases. The CDR3 covers 15 residues. From germline, CDR1 is SGHVS and CDR2 FQNEAQ. The CDR3, as DNA: TGTGCCAGCAGCCTCACCGGAGGGCCAGGTGGTGAGCAGTACTTC. This gives the protein CASSLTGGPGGEQYF.